The 11 T cell receptor beta chains reported below all come from one sample, sequenced in a study of blood T cells in healthy people across ages. Then a second PCR, running roughly 7 to 11 cycles, was carried out with a sample-barcoded 5' primer and a J-beta primer mix. MiXCR was run by TCRdb on the 5' RACE reads, yielding one entry per CDR3 protein. The table shows approximately 1,700,000 distinct CDR3 sequences, with roughly 43% occurring only once. Sequencing used blood. All receptors come from a human donor in good health.

The chain recombines TRBV6-6 with TRBJ2-7; 11 bases are shared with TRBD2. After removal of 0 bases from V and 3 bases from J, the junction contained 7 bases not matched to a gene. The germline V gene has CDR1 MNHNY and CDR2 SVGAGI (reference sequence). This CDR3 is built from 17 residues. The DNA for the CDR3 is TGTGCCAGCAGTTACTCCCTAGCGGGGGGTAGGGTCTACGAGCAGTACTTC. Translating it yields CASSYSLAGGRVYEQYF.

This chain joins TRBV29-1 and TRBJ1-1; D remains unclear. The germline gives CDR1 SQVTM, CDR2 ANQGSEA. This CDR3 comprises 14 residues. V was pared by 8 bases and J by 4 bases, with 20 bases between. In DNA, the CDR3 is TGCAGCCTCCATAATCGTGGTATGGGCACTGAAGCTTTCTTT. Amino acid sequence: CSLHNRGMGTEAFF.

This clonotype was observed a handful of times. The gene calls are TRBV24-1 and TRBJ2-1, with no clear D. The germline V gene encodes CDR1 KGHDR and CDR2 SFDVKD. This CDR3 has 13 residues. V was trimmed by 1 base and J by 10 bases, leaving 10 bases between them. In DNA, the CDR3 is TGTGCCACCAGTGATTTAGAGGCGGTCGAGCAGTTCTTC. This encodes CATSDLEAVEQFF.

This clonotype was counted only a few times. V usage is TRBV29-1 and J usage is TRBJ2-3; D remains unclear. The CDR3 consists of 15 residues. V was shortened by 0 bases and J by 2 bases, with 12 bases between the two germline ends. CDR1 is SQVTM, CDR2 ANQGSEA, per germline. The CDR3 sequence is CSVEDRRAITDTQYF. The CDR3 nucleotides are TGCAGCGTTGAAGATCGAAGAGCCATCACAGATACGCAGTATTTT.

The V and J genes are TRBV9 and TRBJ2-3; maybe TRBD1 (6 bases). Germline V gene lookup returns CDR1 SGDLS and CDR2 YYNGEE. The CDR3 has 16 residues. V lost 3 bases and J 2 bases, leaving 16 bases between the germline ends. CDR3 sequence reads: CASSETGRTLTDTQYF. The DNA for the CDR3 is TGTGCCAGCAGCGAGACAGGCCGCACGCTCACAGATACGCAGTATTTT.

In this sample, this clonotype turned up a few times. The J gene is TRBJ1-4, the V gene TRBV12-3 or TRBV12-4, with no clear D. The ends were cut back, 1 base at V and 7 bases at J, with 7 bases in the middle. CDR3 length: 13 amino acids. CDR3 in amino acids: CASSLGAAEKLFF. The CDR3 coding sequence is TGTGCCAGCAGTTTAGGTGCCGCTGAAAAACTGTTTTTT.

With respect to this clonotype: Mismatch with germline at one junction end may stem from a read error. V is TRBV7-3 and J is TRBJ2-1; the D gene is possibly TRBD1 (5 bases). Germline V CDR1 and CDR2: SGHTA, FQGTGA. The CDR3 contains 13 residues. CDR3 sequence (DNA): TGTGCCAGCAGCCTGACAGTGGGGAATGGGCAGTTCTTC. Amino acid sequence: CASSLTVGNGQFF.

The chain recombines TRBV20-1 with TRBJ2-7, with D tentatively TRBD1 (5 bases). CDR1 DFQATT and CDR2 SNEGSKA come from the germline V gene (reference sequence). There are 12 residues in the CDR3. V shed 5 bases and J shed 3 bases, with 11 bases lying between them. CDR3 loop: CSASTDFYEQYF. The CDR3 DNA follows: TGCAGTGCTTCGACAGATTTCTACGAGCAGTACTTC.

CDR3 DNA: TGCAGCGTCCGACAGGGGGCATCCACTGAAGCTTTCTTT. Encoded protein: CSVRQGASTEAFF. The chain combines TRBV29-1 with TRBJ1-1, with 10 bases fitting TRBD1. Per the germline V gene, CDR1 is SQVTM and CDR2 is ANQGSEA. The CDR3 contains 13 residues. The V gene end was trimmed by 6 bases and the J gene end by 4 bases; junction bases not matched to a gene: 5. Variable domain in full (rest from reference TRBV29-1 and TRBJ1-1): SAVISQKPSRDICQRGTSLTIQCQVDSQVTMMFWYRQQPGQSLTLIATANQGSEATYESGFVIDKFPISRPNLTFSTLTVSNMSPEDSSIYLCSVRQGASTEAFFGQGTRLTVV.

This clonotype was detected a few times. V usage is TRBV24-1 and J usage is TRBJ2-1, with D possibly being TRBD2 (5 bases). Germline V gene lookup returns CDR1 KGHDR and CDR2 SFDVKD. The V end was cut by 0 bases, the J end by 6 bases, with 17 bases between. The CDR3 spans 17 residues. The CDR3 bases are TGTGCCACCAGTGATTTGCGGGCGGGCCCCACCACCAATGAGCAGTTCTTC. Translation: CATSDLRAGPTTNEQFF.

The chain couples TRBV21-1 to TRBJ1-5; the D call TRBD1 from the table was never checked on the DNA. TRBV21-1 is tagged as a pseudogene. The CDR3 length is 19 residues. The CDR3 DNA reads TGTGCCAGCAGCAAAGAAGACCCACAGGGAAGTGTAGTAAATCAGCCCCAGCATTTT. Protein product: CASSKEDPQGSVVNQPQHF.